The entry below gives a single T cell receptor beta chain sequence along with its context. During active infection, Seattle patients enrolled and were then monitored through disease. This record comes from a study of blood T cell repertoires in COVID-19. For the study at large: Sources were T cells, B-cell-depleted T cells, or PBMCs; the material itself was cDNA or gDNA.

Germline values: CDR1 DFQATT, CDR2 SNEGSKA (reference sequence). This CDR3 comprises 11 residues. V was trimmed by 2 bases and J by 7 bases, leaving 8 bases between them. In the study's own analysis: Estimated nucleated cell counts came from reference gene primer amplification. Measured with immunoSEQ multiplex PCR; TCRdb has only the in-frame clones, and not every one. The DNA was the basis for D and trimming; V, J and clone size are from that table. The sample holds under 200,000 clones, around 79% seen once. Sequencing input: peripheral blood. This TCR was sampled from a woman between 40 and 55 years old with COVID-19, enrolled during active disease. The rearrangement uses TRBV20-1 and TRBJ1-2; tentatively, D is TRBD1 (6 bases). CDR3 sequence reads: CSARRGAGYTF. The CDR3, as DNA: TGCAGTGCTAGACGGGGGGCTGGCTACACCTTC.